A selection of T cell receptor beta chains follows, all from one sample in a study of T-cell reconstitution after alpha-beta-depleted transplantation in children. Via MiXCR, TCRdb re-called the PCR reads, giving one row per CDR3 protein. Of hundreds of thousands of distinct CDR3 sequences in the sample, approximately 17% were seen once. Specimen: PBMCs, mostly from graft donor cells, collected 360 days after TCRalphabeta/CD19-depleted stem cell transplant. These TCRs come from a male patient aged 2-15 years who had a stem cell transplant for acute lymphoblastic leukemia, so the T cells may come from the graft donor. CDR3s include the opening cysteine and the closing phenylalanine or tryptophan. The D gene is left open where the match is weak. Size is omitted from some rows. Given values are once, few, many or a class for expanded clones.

DNA: TGTGCCAGCAGCTTCGGGACAGGGTATGGCTACACCTTC
CDR3: CASSFGTGYGYTF
V: TRBV5-5
D: TRBD1
size: -
J: TRBJ1-2

DNA: TGTGCCAGCAGTGCTCGAACTGAAGCTTTCTTT
CDR3: CASSARTEAFF
V: TRBV2
D: -
size: few
J: TRBJ1-1

DNA: TGCGCCAGCAGCCCAAGCGGGGCTACAGATACGCAGTATTTT
CDR3: CASSPSGATDTQYF
V: TRBV4-3
D: TRBD2
size: -
J: TRBJ2-3

DNA: TGCAGCGTAGCCATGGTCGGGTACGAGCAGTACTTC
CDR3: CSVAMVGYEQYF
V: TRBV29-1
D: -
size: once
J: TRBJ2-7

DNA: TGTGCCATCAGTGAGTTCAACGGCGGGGAGACCCAGTACTTC
CDR3: CAISEFNGGETQYF
V: TRBV10-3
D: -
size: -
J: TRBJ2-5

DNA: TGTGCCAGCAGTGAACTGACAGGTTATCAGCCCCAGCATTTT
CDR3: CASSELTGYQPQHF
V: TRBV6-1
D: -
size: -
J: TRBJ1-5

DNA: TGTGCCAGCAGTGCGATCGGCACTGAAGCTTTCTTT
CDR3: CASSAIGTEAFF
V: TRBV28
D: -
size: few
J: TRBJ1-1

DNA: TGCAGTGCCAGACCAACCCGCGACAGATACACCGGGGAGCTGTTTTTT
CDR3: CSARPTRDRYTGELFF
V: TRBV20-1
D: -
size: few
J: TRBJ2-2

DNA: TGCAGCGTGCCGACAGGGGGCAACGGCTATGGCTACACCTTC
CDR3: CSVPTGGNGYGYTF
V: TRBV29-1
D: TRBD1
size: few
J: TRBJ1-2

DNA: TGTGCCAGCAGTGACACGGGACAGAAGAACACTGAAGCTTTCTTT
CDR3: CASSDTGQKNTEAFF
V: TRBV2
D: TRBD1
size: few
J: TRBJ1-1

DNA: TGTGCCAGCAAATGGACTAGCGGGGCATCCGGGGAGCTGTTTTTT
CDR3: CASKWTSGASGELFF
V: TRBV2
D: TRBD2
size: -
J: TRBJ2-2

DNA: TGCGCCAGCAGCCAAGCGGGGAGATCCTACGAGCAGTACTTC
CDR3: CASSQAGRSYEQYF
V: TRBV4-3
D: -
size: -
J: TRBJ2-7

DNA: TGTGCCACCAGTGATCGGGGGCGCAGGCCCGGGGAGCTGTTTTTT
CDR3: CATSDRGRRPGELFF
V: TRBV24-1
D: -
size: -
J: TRBJ2-2

DNA: TGTGCCAGCAGGCCGGGACACAGCACAGATACGCAGTATTTT
CDR3: CASRPGHSTDTQYF
V: TRBV6-1
D: -
size: many
J: TRBJ2-3

DNA: TGTGCCAGCAGTTATTTGGACACGGTCCCCCCCGTTTACAATGAGCAGTTCTTC
CDR3: CASSYLDTVPPVYNEQFF
V: TRBV6-5
D: -
size: -
J: TRBJ2-1

DNA: TGTGCCAGCAGCTTGGCCGGGACTAGCGGGGGGTTCAGCTCCTACGAGCAGTACTTC
CDR3: CASSLAGTSGGFSSYEQYF
V: TRBV5-4
D: TRBD2
size: -
J: TRBJ2-7

DNA: TGCGCCAGCACCTGGGAGGATCCCTCCTACGAGCAGTACTTC
CDR3: CASTWEDPSYEQYF
V: TRBV5-1
D: -
size: few
J: TRBJ2-7

DNA: TGTGCCAGCAGCGATAGCGGGGGGTCCACCGGGGAGCTGTTTTTT
CDR3: CASSDSGGSTGELFF
V: TRBV4-2
D: TRBD2
size: few
J: TRBJ2-2

DNA: TGTGCCAGCAGTCTCGACAGGGCCGGGGAGCTGTTTTTT
CDR3: CASSLDRAGELFF
V: TRBV28
D: TRBD1
size: few
J: TRBJ2-2

DNA: TGTGCCAGCAGTTTAGCGCAGGGTTTATACTACAATGAGCAGTTCTTC
CDR3: CASSLAQGLYYNEQFF
V: TRBV12-3/TRBV12-4
D: -
size: few
J: TRBJ2-1

DNA: TGTGCCATCAGTGAGTCGCTTTGGGGACAGGCTACAGATACGCAGTATTTT
CDR3: CAISESLWGQATDTQYF
V: TRBV10-3
D: TRBD1
size: -
J: TRBJ2-3

DNA: TGTGCCGCAGGGGGGGTATCCTACGAGCAGTACTTC
CDR3: CAAGGVSYEQYF
V: TRBV27
D: -
size: -
J: TRBJ2-7

DNA: TGTGCCAGCAGTGAATGGAGCCCTGGAGCTAGCGGGTTCTACAATGAGCAGTTCTTC
CDR3: CASSEWSPGASGFYNEQFF
V: TRBV25-1
D: TRBD2
size: -
J: TRBJ2-1

DNA: TGTGCCAGCAGTTCGAATACAGGGGGCACCGGGGAGCTGTTTTTT
CDR3: CASSSNTGGTGELFF
V: TRBV12-3/TRBV12-4
D: TRBD1
size: few
J: TRBJ2-2

DNA: TGTGCCAGCAGTTTAAGACAGAACACTGAAGCTTTCTTT
CDR3: CASSLRQNTEAFF
V: TRBV12-3/TRBV12-4
D: -
size: many
J: TRBJ1-1

DNA: TGCAGCGTTAAAAGGGTCAGGGATACGCAGTATTTT
CDR3: CSVKRVRDTQYF
V: TRBV29-1
D: -
size: -
J: TRBJ2-3

DNA: TGTGCCAGCAGCACTACCACAGATACGCAGTATTTT
CDR3: CASSTTTDTQYF
V: TRBV6-5
D: -
size: few
J: TRBJ2-3

DNA: TGTGCCAGCTCGAATGCACAGGGAGGAGAGACCCAGTACTTC
CDR3: CASSNAQGGETQYF
V: TRBV18
D: -
size: -
J: TRBJ2-5